These 20 T cell receptor beta chains originate from one sample sequenced in a study of glioma-infiltrating T cells after dendritic cell vaccination. Sequenced by immunoSEQ multiplex PCR; TCRdb stores in-frame clones only, minus some. The data contain about 36,000 clones, about 80% of them singletons. The sample consisted of blood, taken before dendritic cell vaccination. These receptors all come from a human donor with glioblastoma.

This chain joins TRBV28 and TRBJ1-4, with D unresolved. V lost 5 bases and J lost 4, with 8 bases in between. The CDR3 sequence is 13 residues long. Germline CDR1 reads MDHEN; CDR2 reads SYDVKM. In DNA form, the CDR3 reads TGTGCCAGCAGTGGGCCGTTTAATGAAAAACTGTTTTTT. Amino acid sequence: CASSGPFNEKLFF.

This chain connects TRBV25-1 to TRBJ2-5, with 10 bases identical to TRBD2. This CDR3 has 16 residues. Germline V lookup: CDR1 MGHDK, CDR2 SYGVNS. J gave up 1 base and V 2 bases, and 4 bases lay outside the gene matches. The CDR3 bases are TGTGCCAGCAGTGAACGGTCTAGCGGGGGCCAAGAGACCCAGTACTTC. Protein product: CASSERSSGGQETQYF.

This clone was observed once. The chain links TRBV11-2 to TRBJ1-2; D remains ambiguous. CDR1 and CDR2 from the germline V gene are SGHAT and FQNNGV. This CDR3 contains 16 residues. Trimming stripped 1 base from V and 2 bases from J, with 14 bases between. CDR3 nucleotides: TGTGCCAGCAGCTTAGTTTCTTCAGTCTCCAACTATGGCTACACCTTC. It specifies CASSLVSSVSNYGYTF. Together with reference TRBV11-2 and TRBJ1-2, the CDR3 gives the full variable domain: EAGVAQSPRYKIIEKRQSVAFWCNPISGHATLYWYQQILGQGPKLLIQFQNNGVVDDSQLPKDRFSAERLKGVDSTLKIQPAKLEDSAVYLCASSLVSSVSNYGYTFGSGTRLTVV.

The chain links TRBV28 to TRBJ2-2, with TRBD2 identical over 7 bases. CDR3 size: 15 residues. The trim removed 4 bases at V and 5 bases at J, leaving 7 bases unmatched. Germline CDR1 MDHEN, CDR2 SYDVKM. CDR3 residues: CASSSYGGWTGELFF. CDR3 nucleotides: TGTGCCAGCAGTTCTTACGGGGGGTGGACCGGGGAGCTGTTTTTT.

The chain combines TRBV27 with TRBJ2-7; 9 bases are a match to TRBD1. The CDR3 spans 13 residues. Per the germline V gene, CDR1 is MNHEY and CDR2 is SMNVEV (reference sequence). V lost 6 bases, J lost 5 bases, and 5 bases stayed unmatched. The CDR3 nucleotides are TGTGCCAGCAGGGGACAGGGATTACACGAGCAGTACTTC. As protein: CASRGQGLHEQYF.

V usage is TRBV7-2 and J usage is TRBJ1-5, with 7 bases that match TRBD1. This CDR3 region has 14 residues. V lost 6 bases, J lost 4 bases, and 6 bases stayed unmatched. Germline lookup yields CDR1 SGHTA and CDR2 FQGNSA. The CDR3 spells CASSNRGANQPQHF. CDR3 in DNA: TGTGCCAGCAGTAACAGGGGAGCAAATCAGCCCCAGCATTTT.

The chain joins TRBV7-2 to TRBJ2-5, with D tentatively TRBD2 (5 bases). The CDR3 covers 13 residues. In germline, CDR1 is SGHTA, CDR2 FQGNSA. V lost 0 bases, J lost 7 bases, and 9 bases lay in between. The CDR3 bases are TGTGCCAGCAGCTTAGCGGTCGAGGGGACCCAGTACTTC. Amino acid sequence: CASSLAVEGTQYF.

The chain combines TRBV4-3 with TRBJ2-1, with a tentative D call TRBD1 (6 bases). Deletions cut 0 bases from V and 3 bases from J, with 9 bases between. The CDR3 sequence is 15 residues long. Per the germline V gene, CDR1 is LGHNA and CDR2 is YSLEER. CDR3 protein: CASSQEGRGYNEQFF. In nucleotides, the CDR3 is TGCGCCAGCAGCCAAGAAGGCAGGGGCTACAATGAGCAGTTCTTC.

The gene calls are TRBV30 and TRBJ2-5, with D tentatively TRBD2 (5 bases). Trimming pared 0 bases from V and 5 bases from J, leaving 13 bases between. The V gene's germline CDR1 is GTSNPN and CDR2 SVGIG (reference sequence). The length of the CDR3 is 14 residues. The CDR3 reads CAWSVASPGETQYF. The DNA of the CDR3 is TGTGCCTGGAGTGTAGCGAGCCCGGGGGAGACCCAGTACTTC.

The V and J genes are TRBV6-1 and TRBJ1-1; D possibly corresponds to TRBD1 (6 bases). The CDR3 is 14 amino acids. V lost 1 base, J lost 8 bases, and 14 bases lay in between. Per the germline V gene, CDR1 is MNHNS and CDR2 is SASEGT. CDR3 in amino acids: CASSEGQVIREAFF. CDR3 nucleotide sequence: TGTGCCAGCAGTGAAGGACAGGTTATCCGAGAAGCTTTCTTT.

V usage is TRBV19 and J usage is TRBJ1-6; TRBD1 might be the D (6 bases). Trimming left V 5 bases short and J 7 bases short, with 15 bases between. CDR1 is LNHDA, CDR2 SQIVND, per germline (reference sequence). The CDR3 length is 15 residues. CDR3 region: CASSQPSGVNSPLHF. CDR3 coding DNA: TGTGCCAGTAGTCAACCGTCAGGGGTCAATTCACCCCTCCACTTT.

The CDR3 DNA follows: TGTGCCAGCAGCCAAGATCTCATACAGGGGAACACTGAAGCTTTCTTT. Translated: CASSQDLIQGNTEAFF. The V and J genes are TRBV4-2 and TRBJ1-1, with D tentatively TRBD1 (6 bases). There are 16 residues in the CDR3. V gave up 0 bases and J gave up 1 base, with 12 bases separating them. In germline, CDR1 is LGHNA, CDR2 YNFKEQ.

This rearrangement joins TRBV28 to TRBJ1-1; D gene unclear. The germline V and J ends were trimmed by 2 bases and 7 bases, with 17 bases remaining between them. From germline, CDR1 is MDHEN and CDR2 SYDVKM. The CDR3 is made up of 15 amino acids. The CDR3 loop reads CASSLLRREDLEAFF. As DNA, the CDR3 is TGTGCCAGCAGTTTACTTCGGAGGGAGGACCTTGAAGCTTTCTTT.

The chain joins TRBV7-2 to TRBJ2-6, with unresolved D. The V and J ends lost 4 bases and 0 bases respectively, with 13 bases between them. Germline V gene lookup returns CDR1 SGHTA and CDR2 FQGNSA. The CDR3 covers 17 residues. The CDR3 protein is CASSSRGSNSGANVLTF. CDR3 DNA sequence: TGTGCCAGCAGCTCCCGAGGTTCGAACTCTGGGGCCAACGTCCTGACTTTC.

In its sample, this clone was seen a few times. The genes are TRBV28 and TRBJ2-3; TRBD2 aligns across 9 bases. V lost 4 bases, J lost 6 bases, and 11 bases stayed unmatched. Germline V lookup: CDR1 MDHEN, CDR2 SYDVKM. The CDR3 has 16 residues. In DNA, the CDR3 is TGTGCCAGCAGTTCACCTAGAGCGGGGGGCCACGATACGCAGTATTTT. Residues: CASSSPRAGGHDTQYF.

V gene TRBV28 combines with J gene TRBJ2-2, with D unresolved. V gave up 6 bases and J gave up 2 bases, with 10 bases separating them. This CDR3 comprises 14 residues. CDR1 is MDHEN and CDR2 is SYDVKM in the germline V gene. This CDR3 reads CASRVQLNTGELFF. DNA for the CDR3: TGTGCCAGCAGAGTACAGCTCAACACCGGGGAGCTGTTTTTT.

The chain combines TRBV6-6 with TRBJ2-7; the D gene is possibly TRBD1 (6 bases). The CDR3 spans 14 residues. V lost 3 bases and J lost 4, with 13 bases in between. Germline lookup yields CDR1 MNHNY and CDR2 SVGAGI (reference sequence). For the CDR3, the DNA is TGTGCCAGCAGTTATCAAGGGGGATTGTACGAGCAGTACTTC. It translates to CASSYQGGLYEQYF.

The chain employs TRBV5-4 and TRBJ1-1, with TRBD1 as a possible D gene (5 bases). Trimming removed 6 bases at V and 4 bases at J, with 13 bases between. The CDR3 runs to 13 residues. Germline V gene lookup returns CDR1 SGHNT and CDR2 YYREEE (reference sequence). In nucleotides, the CDR3 is TGTGCCAGCACCTCGGGTGGGGCCACTGAAGCTTTCTTT. This encodes CASTSGGATEAFF.

The sample holds a few counts of this clone. J is TRBJ2-7 and V is TRBV28, with a weak D call TRBD2 (5 bases). Germline V gene sequence: CDR1 MDHEN, CDR2 SYDVKM. CDR3 length: 15 amino acids. Trimming cost V 4 bases and J 6 bases, with 19 bases left between them. The CDR3 reads CASSYSAGRRFEQYF. The CDR3 DNA is TGTGCCAGCAGTTACTCAGCTGGGAGAAGATTCGAGCAGTACTTC.

This chain links TRBV7-2 with TRBJ2-7; TRBD2 is a possible D gene (6 bases). The ends were cut back, 5 bases at V and 1 base at J, with 18 bases in the middle. CDR3 size: 16 residues. Germline values: CDR1 SGHTA, CDR2 FQGNSA. The CDR3, as DNA: TGTGCCAGCAGCCCGGAGGGACTCGGCGGGTCCTACGAGCAGTACTTC. This encodes CASSPEGLGGSYEQYF.